This T cell receptor (beta chain) is from a study of T cell responses to AZD1222 COVID-19 vaccine. TCRdb's copy holds only in-frame clones and misses some; the assay was immunoSEQ multiplex PCR. The repertoire has some 81,000 clones, over 80% of them found once; the top ten carry around 10%. This clone was observed a few times. This CDR3 spans 12 amino acids. Trimming removed 6 bases at V and 7 bases at J, with 12 bases between. Germline V gene sequence: CDR1 MNHEY, CDR2 SVGEGT. The chain links TRBV6-2 or TRBV6-3 to TRBJ1-2; D is unresolved. The sequence derives from an adult who received the AZD1222 COVID-19 vaccine. This specimen was peripheral blood, taken 28 days after the second AZD1222 dose. The CDR3 DNA reads as TGTGCCAGCAGCCGGGGAGTGCGTGGCTACACCTTC. This translates into CASSRGVRGYTF.